These 20 T cell receptor beta chains came from one sample sequenced in a study of tumor and adjacent non-tumor tissue in lung cancer. TCRbeta libraries were built with three rounds of nested PCR, modified from ARM-PCR. TCRdb independently ran MiXCR on the multiplex PCR reads; one entry per CDR3 protein. This table holds 55,000 to 75,000 distinct CDR3 sequences, about 60% found once. No cell sorting was done before RNA was extracted from the tissue. The material sequenced was lung tumor tissue. These receptor sequences come from a man aged 50 to 60 with non-small cell lung cancer.

In this sample, this clonotype turned up many times. The J gene is TRBJ2-1, the V gene TRBV11-2, with D perhaps TRBD2 (6 bases). Trimming left V 6 bases short and J 11 bases short, with 14 bases between. The CDR3 has 12 amino acids. CDR1 SGHAT and CDR2 FQNNGV come from the germline V gene. In nucleotides, the CDR3 is TGTGCCAGCAGTACAGAGAGGACTAAGCAGTTCTTC. Protein product: CASSTERTKQFF. The full variable domain, in which reference TRBV11-2 and TRBJ2-1 provide the parts outside the CDR3, is EAGVAQSPRYKIIEKRQSVAFWCNPISGHATLYWYQQILGQGPKLLIQFQNNGVVDDSQLPKDRFSAERLKGVDSTLKIQPAKLEDSAVYLCASSTERTKQFFGPGTRLTVL.

In the case of this clonotype: A much larger clone lies one base from this, so it may be a read error. The chain employs TRBV20-1 and TRBJ2-7; 9 nucleotides match TRBD2. Looked up from germline, CDR1 is DFQATT and CDR2 is SNEGSKA (reference sequence). This CDR3 contains 14 residues. This CDR3 is CSARSGGGVYEKYF. CDR3 DNA sequence: TGCAGTGCTAGGTCCGGCGGGGGGGTCTACGAGAAGTACTTC.

This clonotype was counted a single time. One end of the junction does not line up with germline, which may come from a read error. The chain combines TRBV6-1 with TRBJ2-3, with a tentative D call TRBD1 (5 bases). CDR1 is MNHNS, CDR2 SASEGT, per germline. CDR3 length: 16 amino acids. The CDR3: CASSGFRQVGTGTQYF. The CDR3 bases are TGTGCCAGCAGTGGATTTCGGCAGGTCGGCACAGGTACGCAGTATTTT.

This clonotype was seen repeatedly, ten times or more. V and J are TRBV4-1 and TRBJ2-7; tentatively, D is TRBD2 (6 bases). The CDR3 consists of 14 residues. Per germline, CDR1 MGHRA and CDR2 YSYEKL. The V end lost 4 bases, the J end lost 4 bases, and 14 bases lay between the germline ends. CDR3 in amino acids: CASSPGRGGYEQYF. Written as DNA, the CDR3 is TGCGCCAGCAGCCCGGGTAGGGGAGGATACGAGCAGTACTTC.

The rearrangement uses TRBV7-8 and TRBJ2-4; the D call may be TRBD1 or TRBD2 (5 bases each). V was trimmed by 0 bases and J by 7 bases, leaving 13 bases between them. This CDR3 has 15 amino acids. The V gene's germline CDR1 is SGHVS and CDR2 FQNEAQ. The CDR3 here is CASSLAGEGNNIQYF. The CDR3 nucleotides read TGTGCCAGCAGCTTAGCGGGGGAAGGCAATAACATTCAGTACTTC.

Remarks on this clonotype: A much larger clone differs from this one at a single base, so this may be a read error. The chain has TRBV5-4 and TRBJ2-7; 9 bases line up with TRBD1. V lost 4 bases to trimming and J lost 1 base; unmatched junction nucleotides: 9. The CDR3 length is 16 residues. Germline CDR1 reads SGHNT; CDR2 reads YYREEE (reference sequence). The CDR3 here is CASSLRSGQGSYEQYF. The CDR3 coding sequence is TGTGCCAGCAGCCTGAGATCAGGACAGGGGTCCTACGAGCAGTACTTC.

Notes on this clonotype: At one of its ends the junction is not consistent with the germline gene, which may arise from a read error. The J gene is TRBJ2-1, the V gene TRBV28; tentatively, D is TRBD1 (7 bases). The CDR3 has 18 residues. CDR1 MDHEN and CDR2 SYDVKM come from the germline V gene. The CDR3 bases are TGTGCCAGCGGTTTGTTCTCATACAGGGGAGGATTCTACAATGAGCAGTTCTTC. This translates into CASGLFSYRGGFYNEQFF.

This clonotype showed up just a few times. This may come from a read error, since a much larger clone is one base off. The rearrangement joins TRBV12-3 or TRBV12-4 to TRBJ2-1, with unresolved D. The CDR3 has 11 residues. Trimming stripped 5 bases from V and 9 bases from J, with 8 bases between. In DNA, the CDR3 is TGTGCCAGCAGTCCGAAGAGTGAGCAGTTCTTC. It specifies CASSPKSEQFF.

As regards this clonotype: Here the CDR3 omits its conserved ending phenylalanine or tryptophan, so a read error is the likely source. It is unclear where the CDR3 begins or ends on the DNA, so no DNA is shown, and the CDR3 is as TCRdb lists it. This chain uses TRBV5-1 with TRBJ2-1; the table's D call TRBD2 went unverified against the DNA. From its first to its last residue, the CDR3 has 18 amino acids. CDR1 and CDR2 from the germline V gene are SGHRS and YFSETQ. CDR3 in amino acids: CASSPIGGAGGSSNEHFL.

In regard to this clonotype: A much larger clone is a single base away; this may be a read error. The J gene is TRBJ2-1, the V gene TRBV6-1, with 8 positions matching TRBD2. Germline trimming cut 4 bases from V and 5 bases from J; bases unmatched to any gene: 13. The germline V gene has CDR1 MNHNS and CDR2 SASEGT. This CDR3 comprises 17 residues. CDR3 DNA sequence: TGTGCCAGCAGTGGACTACCGGGAGGGCTTTTCGACAATGAGCAGTTCTTC. Its translation is CASSGLPGGLFDNEQFF.

A word on this clonotype: Possible read error: a much larger clone is one base away. This rearrangement joins TRBV6-6 to TRBJ2-7, with TRBD2 matching 8 bases. The CDR3 runs to 15 residues. Looked up from germline, CDR1 is MNHNY and CDR2 is SVGAGI (reference sequence). The CDR3 here is CAISPGTSGRYEQYF. For the CDR3, the DNA is TGTGCCATCAGTCCGGGCACTAGCGGACGCTACGAGCAGTACTTC.

Concerning this clonotype: Just one base apart from a much larger clone, this may be a read error. Here the CDR3 reads CASTAGGRETQHF. The CDR3 coding sequence is TGTGCCAGCACGGCAGGGGGCAGGGAGACCCAGCACTTC. This chain joins TRBV6-1 and TRBJ2-5; TRBD1 matches 8 bases. Germline lookup yields CDR1 MNHNS and CDR2 SASEGT. There are 13 residues in the CDR3.

This clonotype showed up just a few times. The chain joins TRBV28 to TRBJ1-1, with 7 bases aligning to TRBD1. V lost 10 bases, J lost 4 bases, and 12 bases stayed unmatched. The V gene's germline CDR1 is MDHEN and CDR2 SYDVKM. CDR3 size: 14 residues. The CDR3 region is CATGRRGFSTEAFF. CDR3 DNA: TGTGCCACCGGTCGCAGGGGGTTCAGCACTGAAGCTTTCTTT.

Many counts were recorded for this clonotype. The genes are TRBV5-1 and TRBJ1-4; 7 bases agree with TRBD1. The CDR3 spans 17 residues. In germline, CDR1 is SGHRS, CDR2 YFSETQ. J gave up 3 bases and V 4 bases, and 12 bases lay outside the gene matches. DNA of the CDR3: TGCGCCAGCAGCCACCGGACAGGAGTTTCAGCTAATGAAAAACTGTTTTTT. This codes for CASSHRTGVSANEKLFF. Looking up the rest from reference TRBV5-1 and TRBJ1-4 gives the full variable domain: KAGVTQTPRYLIKTRGQQVTLSCSPISGHRSVSWYQQTPGQGLQFLFEYFSETQRNKGNFPGRFSGRQFSNSRSEMNVSTLELGDSALYLCASSHRTGVSANEKLFFGSGTQLSVL.

This clonotype was found a few times. The junction does not match germline at one end; this may be a read error. The DNA of the CDR3 is TGTGCCAGCACCACTTTAGCAGGGGGCACGGCGAACGCCGGGGAGCTGTTTTTT. Translating gives CASTTLAGGTANAGELFF. The chain employs TRBV6-6 and TRBJ2-2, with TRBD1 matching over 8 bases. This CDR3 is built from 18 residues. Per the germline V gene, CDR1 is MNHNY and CDR2 is SVGAGI (reference sequence).

The count of this clonotype is one. The gene calls are TRBV6-1 and TRBJ1-1; the D gene is possibly TRBD1 (5 bases). Germline CDR1 MNHNS, CDR2 SASEGT. The CDR3 is 13 residues long. The V end was cut by 5 bases, the J end by 3 bases, with 10 bases between. CDR3 nucleotide sequence: TGTGCCAGCAGTTCGACAGCTTACACTGAAGCTTTCTTT. Its translation is CASSSTAYTEAFF.

Turning to this clonotype: One junction end disagrees with the germline gene, perhaps due to a read error. The J gene is TRBJ2-1, the V gene TRBV7-9; 10 positions agree with TRBD2. Germline V gene data show CDR1 as SEHNR and CDR2 as FQNEAQ (reference sequence). The CDR3 has 16 residues. The DNA of the CDR3 is TGTGCCAGCAGCTTCTTTTCTAGCGGGAGTCGGAATGGGCAGTTCTTC. This gives the protein CASSFFSSGSRNGQFF.

As concerns this clonotype: A much larger clone lies a single base off, so this may be a read error. The chain employs TRBV5-8 and TRBJ1-5, with no clear D. The end of the DNA is better explained by TRBJ2-3, so the J call may be wrong. Germline CDR1 reads SGHTS; CDR2 reads YDEGEE. CDR3 size: 11 residues. CDR3 region: CASSLVQPQYF. The CDR3 DNA sequence: TGTGCCAGCAGCTTGGTGCAGCCCCAGTATTTT.

The V call is TRBV4-1, the J call TRBJ1-5, with a possible D match to TRBD1 (5 bases). The germline gives CDR1 MGHRA, CDR2 YSYEKL. The V gene lost 3 bases and the J gene lost 3 bases, with 15 bases spanning the gap. The CDR3 sequence is 16 residues long. CDR3 loop: CASSQDTAGNNQPQHF. The CDR3 DNA follows: TGCGCCAGCAGCCAGGATACGGCAGGGAACAATCAGCCCCAGCATTTT.

Remarks on this clonotype: The junction departs from the called germline gene at one end, perhaps through a read error. This chain joins TRBV7-8 and TRBJ2-7; 7 bases line up with TRBD1. Germline CDR1 SGHVS, CDR2 FQNEAQ. The CDR3 totals 14 residues. CDR3 bases: TGTGCCAGTAGCTTACCAGGGGGCTCCTACGAGCAGTACTTC. Protein: CASSLPGGSYEQYF.